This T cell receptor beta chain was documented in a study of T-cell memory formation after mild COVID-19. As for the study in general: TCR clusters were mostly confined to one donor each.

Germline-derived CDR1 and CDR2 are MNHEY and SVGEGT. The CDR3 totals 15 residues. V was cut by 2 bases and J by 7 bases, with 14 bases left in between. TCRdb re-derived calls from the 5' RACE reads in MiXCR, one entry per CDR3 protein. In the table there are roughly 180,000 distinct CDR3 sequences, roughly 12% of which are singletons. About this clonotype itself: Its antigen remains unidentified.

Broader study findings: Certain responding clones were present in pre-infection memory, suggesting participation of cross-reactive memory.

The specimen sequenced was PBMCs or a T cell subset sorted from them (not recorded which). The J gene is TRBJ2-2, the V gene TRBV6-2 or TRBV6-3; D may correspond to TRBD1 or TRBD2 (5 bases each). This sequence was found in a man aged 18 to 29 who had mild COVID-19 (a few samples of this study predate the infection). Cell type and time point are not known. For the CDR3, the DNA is TGTGCCAGCAGTTACGGCGACATGGGGGTCGGGGAGCTGTTTTTT. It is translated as CASSYGDMGVGELFF.